This T cell receptor (beta chain) appears in the sequencing data of a study of a mutant IDH1 vaccine in newly diagnosed glioma. Study information: With temozolomide cycles, or 4-6 weeks after radiotherapy alone, vaccination was started.

Generated by immunoSEQ multiplex PCR, the TCRdb table keeps only in-frame clones and is missing some. The sample yields tens of thousands of clones, 75% to 90% seen once. Time point denoted: week 5, during vaccination. Each vaccine dose was 300 ug of mutant IDH1 20-mer peptide, with topical imiquimod. The germline CDR1 and CDR2 sequences are MNHEY and SVGAGI. CDR3 size: 16 residues. Trimming left V 4 bases short and J 0 bases short, with 13 bases between. To note about this clone: Antigen unknown.

The chain employs TRBV6-5 and TRBJ2-1; D is undetermined. The sequenced sample was PBMCs, obtained from a glioma patient whose treatment included an IDH1 peptide vaccine. The clonotype comes from a woman aged 40 to 55 with glioma. The CDR3 loop reads CASSLDPPSSYNEQFF. The CDR3 DNA sequence: TGTGCCAGCAGTTTAGACCCGCCGAGCTCCTACAATGAGCAGTTCTTC.